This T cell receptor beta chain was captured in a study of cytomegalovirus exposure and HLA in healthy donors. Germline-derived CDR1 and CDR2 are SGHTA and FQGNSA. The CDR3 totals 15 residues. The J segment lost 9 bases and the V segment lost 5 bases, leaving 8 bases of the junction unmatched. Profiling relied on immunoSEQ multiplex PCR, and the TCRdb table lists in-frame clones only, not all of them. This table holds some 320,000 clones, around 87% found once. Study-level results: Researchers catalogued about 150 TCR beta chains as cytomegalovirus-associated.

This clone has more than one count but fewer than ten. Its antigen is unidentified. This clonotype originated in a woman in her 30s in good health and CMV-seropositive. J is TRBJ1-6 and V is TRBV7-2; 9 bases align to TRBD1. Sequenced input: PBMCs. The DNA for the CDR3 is TGTGCCAGCAGCCCGCAGACAGGGGGGGTTTCACCCCTCCACTTT. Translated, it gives CASSPQTGGVSPLHF. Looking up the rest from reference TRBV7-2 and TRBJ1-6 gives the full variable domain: GAGVSQSPSNKVTEKGKDVELRCDPISGHTALYWYRQSLGQGLEFLIYFQGNSAPDKSGLPSDRFSAERTGGSVSTLTIQRTQQEDSAVYLCASSPQTGGVSPLHFGNGTRLTVT.